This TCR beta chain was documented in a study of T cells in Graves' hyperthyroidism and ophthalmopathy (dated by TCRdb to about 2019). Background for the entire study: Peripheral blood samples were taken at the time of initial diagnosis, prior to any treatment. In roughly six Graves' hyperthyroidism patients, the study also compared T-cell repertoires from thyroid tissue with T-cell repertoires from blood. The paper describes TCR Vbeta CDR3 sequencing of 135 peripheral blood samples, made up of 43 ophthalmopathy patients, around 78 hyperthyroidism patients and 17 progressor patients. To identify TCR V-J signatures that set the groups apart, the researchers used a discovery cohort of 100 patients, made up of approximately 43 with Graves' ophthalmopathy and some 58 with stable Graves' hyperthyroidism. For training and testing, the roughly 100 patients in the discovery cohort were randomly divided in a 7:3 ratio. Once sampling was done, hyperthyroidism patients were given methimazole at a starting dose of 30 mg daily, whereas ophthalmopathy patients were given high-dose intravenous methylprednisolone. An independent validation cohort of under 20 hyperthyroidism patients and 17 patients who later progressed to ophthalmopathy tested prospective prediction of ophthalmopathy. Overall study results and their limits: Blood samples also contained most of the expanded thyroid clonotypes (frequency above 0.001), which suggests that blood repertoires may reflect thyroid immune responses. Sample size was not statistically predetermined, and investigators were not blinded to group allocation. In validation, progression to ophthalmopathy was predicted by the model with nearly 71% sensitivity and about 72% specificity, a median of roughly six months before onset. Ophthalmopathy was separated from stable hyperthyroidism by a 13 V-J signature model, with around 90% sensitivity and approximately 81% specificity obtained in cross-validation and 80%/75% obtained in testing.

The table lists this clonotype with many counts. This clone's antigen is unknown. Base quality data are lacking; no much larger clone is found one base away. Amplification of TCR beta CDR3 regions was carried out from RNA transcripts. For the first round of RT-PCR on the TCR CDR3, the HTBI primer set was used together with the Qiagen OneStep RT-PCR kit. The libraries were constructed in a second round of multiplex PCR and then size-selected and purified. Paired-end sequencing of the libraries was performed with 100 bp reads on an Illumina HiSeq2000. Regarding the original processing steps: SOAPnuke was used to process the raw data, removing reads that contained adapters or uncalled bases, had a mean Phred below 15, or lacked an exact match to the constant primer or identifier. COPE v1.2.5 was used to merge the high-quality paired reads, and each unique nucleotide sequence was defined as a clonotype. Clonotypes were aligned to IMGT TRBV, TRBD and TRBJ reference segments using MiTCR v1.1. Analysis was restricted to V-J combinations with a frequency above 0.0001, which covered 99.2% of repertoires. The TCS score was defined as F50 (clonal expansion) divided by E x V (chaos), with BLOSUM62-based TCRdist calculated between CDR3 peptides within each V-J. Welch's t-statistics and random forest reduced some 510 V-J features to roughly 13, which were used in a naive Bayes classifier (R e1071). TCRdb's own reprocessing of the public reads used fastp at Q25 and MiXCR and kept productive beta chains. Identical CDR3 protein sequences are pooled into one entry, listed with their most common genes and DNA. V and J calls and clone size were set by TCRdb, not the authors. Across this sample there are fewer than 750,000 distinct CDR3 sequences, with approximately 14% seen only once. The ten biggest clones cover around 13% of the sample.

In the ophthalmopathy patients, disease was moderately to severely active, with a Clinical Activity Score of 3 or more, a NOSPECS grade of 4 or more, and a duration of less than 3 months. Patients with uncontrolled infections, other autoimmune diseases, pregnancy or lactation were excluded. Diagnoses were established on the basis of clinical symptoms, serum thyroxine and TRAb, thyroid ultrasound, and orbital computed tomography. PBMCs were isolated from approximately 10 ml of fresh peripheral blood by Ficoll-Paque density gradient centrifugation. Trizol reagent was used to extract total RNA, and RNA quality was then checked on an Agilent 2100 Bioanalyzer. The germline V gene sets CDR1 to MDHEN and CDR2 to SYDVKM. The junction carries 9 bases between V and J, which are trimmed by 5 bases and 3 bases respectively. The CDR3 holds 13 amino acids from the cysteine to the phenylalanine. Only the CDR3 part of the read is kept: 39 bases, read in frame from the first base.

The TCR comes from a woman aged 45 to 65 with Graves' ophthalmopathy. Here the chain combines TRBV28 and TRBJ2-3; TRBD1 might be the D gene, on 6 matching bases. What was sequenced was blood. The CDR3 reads CASSRQDTDTQYF. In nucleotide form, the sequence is TGTGCCAGCAGTCGACAGGATACAGATACGCAGTATTTT.